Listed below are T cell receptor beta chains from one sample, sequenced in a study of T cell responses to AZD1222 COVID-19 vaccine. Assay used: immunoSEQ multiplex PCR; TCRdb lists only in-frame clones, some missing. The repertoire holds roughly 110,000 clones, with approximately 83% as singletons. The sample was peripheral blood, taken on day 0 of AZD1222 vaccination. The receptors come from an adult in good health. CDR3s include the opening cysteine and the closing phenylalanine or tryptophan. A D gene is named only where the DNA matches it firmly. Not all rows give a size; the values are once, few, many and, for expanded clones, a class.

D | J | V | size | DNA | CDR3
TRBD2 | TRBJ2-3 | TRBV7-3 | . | TGTGCCAGCAGCCAATCACAGACTAGCGGGAGTACAGATACGCAGTATTTT | CASSQSQTSGSTDTQYF
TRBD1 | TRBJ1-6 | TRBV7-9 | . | TGTGCCAGCAGCCGTAACAGGGGGAGCTCCTATAATTCACCCCTCCACTTT | CASSRNRGSSYNSPLHF
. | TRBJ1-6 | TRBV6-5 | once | TGTGCCAGCAGTTACGGTGGAGGGGCCGCGTCACCCCTCCACTTT | CASSYGGGAASPLHF
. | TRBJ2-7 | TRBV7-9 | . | TGTGCCAGCACCCCGCGGGGGCTTAGCTTTGGCTCCTACGAGCAGTACTTC | CASTPRGLSFGSYEQYF
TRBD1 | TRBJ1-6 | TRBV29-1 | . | TGCAGCGTCCGACAGGGACAATCACCCCTCCACTTT | CSVRQGQSPLHF
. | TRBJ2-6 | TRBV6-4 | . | TGTGCCAGGCAGGTAAGGTCCTCTGGGGCCAACGTCCTGACTTTC | CARQVRSSGANVLTF
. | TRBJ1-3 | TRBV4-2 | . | TGTGCCAGCAGCCAAGATGGCGTAATAGGGGCTGGAAACACCATATATTTT | CASSQDGVIGAGNTIYF
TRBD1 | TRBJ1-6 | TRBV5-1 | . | TGCGCCAGCAGCTTGGGGACAGGGGCTTCACCCCTCCACTTT | CASSLGTGASPLHF
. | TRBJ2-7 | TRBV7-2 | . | TGTGCCAGCAGCCCTCCGGGACTTCACGAGCAGTACTTC | CASSPPGLHEQYF
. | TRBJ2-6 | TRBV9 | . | TGTGCCAGCAGCGTAGCTTATACCCCTGGGGCCAACGTCCTGACTTTC | CASSVAYTPGANVLTF
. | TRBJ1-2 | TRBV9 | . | TGTGCCAGCAGCGTAGCCCCGGGGGCCAACTATGGCTACACCTTC | CASSVAPGANYGYTF
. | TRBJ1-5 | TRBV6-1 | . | TGTGCCAGCAGTGAAGAGGCTCACCTAACCAATCAGCCCCAGCATTTT | CASSEEAHLTNQPQHF
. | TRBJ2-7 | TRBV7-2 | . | TGTGCCAGCAGCTTAGCAGCGGCCTACGAGCAGTACTTC | CASSLAAAYEQYF
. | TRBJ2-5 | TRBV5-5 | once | TGTGCCAGCAGCTTATATCCAAAAGGAGAGACCCAGTACTTC | CASSLYPKGETQYF
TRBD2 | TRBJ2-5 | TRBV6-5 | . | TGTGCCAGCAGCGGGGGGGTGACGCAGACCCAGTACTTC | CASSGGVTQTQYF
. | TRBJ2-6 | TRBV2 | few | TGTGCCAGCAGTCGTTTTAGGGTAACCAACGTCCTGACTTTC | CASSRFRVTNVLTF
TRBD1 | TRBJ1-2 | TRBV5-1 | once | TGCGCCAGCAGCGACGACAGGGGCTATGGCTACACCTTC | CASSDDRGYGYTF
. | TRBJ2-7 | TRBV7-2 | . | TGTGCCAGCAGCTTAGCGGCGGGCGGGACCTACGAGCAGTACTTC | CASSLAAGGTYEQYF
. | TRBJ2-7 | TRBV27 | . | TGTGCCAGCAGACCGGGACTGTCAATCGCGGAGCAGTACTTC | CASRPGLSIAEQYF
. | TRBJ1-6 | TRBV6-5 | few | TGTGCCAGCAAGGGGGGTGGTGGCTCACCCCTCCACTTT | CASKGGGGSPLHF